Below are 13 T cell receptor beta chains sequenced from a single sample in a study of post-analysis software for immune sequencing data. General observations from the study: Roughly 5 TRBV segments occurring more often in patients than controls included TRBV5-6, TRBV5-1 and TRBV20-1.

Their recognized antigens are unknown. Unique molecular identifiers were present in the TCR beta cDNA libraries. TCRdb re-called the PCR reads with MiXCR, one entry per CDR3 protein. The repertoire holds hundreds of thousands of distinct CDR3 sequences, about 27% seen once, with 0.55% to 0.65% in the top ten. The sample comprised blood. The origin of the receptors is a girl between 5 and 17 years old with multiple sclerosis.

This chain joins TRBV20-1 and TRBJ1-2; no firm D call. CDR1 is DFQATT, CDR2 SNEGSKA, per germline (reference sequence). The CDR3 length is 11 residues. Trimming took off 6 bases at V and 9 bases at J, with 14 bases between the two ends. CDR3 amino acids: CSARTQGSYTF. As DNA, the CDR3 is TGCAGTGCGAGGACCCAAGGGAGCTACACCTTC.

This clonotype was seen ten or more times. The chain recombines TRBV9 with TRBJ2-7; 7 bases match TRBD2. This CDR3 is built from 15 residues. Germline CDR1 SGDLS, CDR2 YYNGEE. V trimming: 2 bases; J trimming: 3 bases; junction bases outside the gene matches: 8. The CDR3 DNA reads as TGTGCCAGCAGCGTTGAAACTAGCGCCTTCTACGAGCAGTACTTC. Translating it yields CASSVETSAFYEQYF.

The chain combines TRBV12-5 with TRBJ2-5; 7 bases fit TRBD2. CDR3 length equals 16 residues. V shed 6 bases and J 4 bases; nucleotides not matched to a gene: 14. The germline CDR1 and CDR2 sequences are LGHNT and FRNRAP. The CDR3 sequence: CASGLGGRGSGETQYF. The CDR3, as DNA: TGTGCTAGTGGCCTGGGGGGTCGCGGGAGCGGAGAGACCCAGTACTTC.

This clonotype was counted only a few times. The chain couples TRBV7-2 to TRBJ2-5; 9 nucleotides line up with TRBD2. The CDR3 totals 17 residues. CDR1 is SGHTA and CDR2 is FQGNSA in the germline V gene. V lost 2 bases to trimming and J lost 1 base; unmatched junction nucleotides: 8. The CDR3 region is CASSLLGSGGTQETQYF. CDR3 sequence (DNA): TGTGCCAGCAGCTTACTAGGGAGCGGGGGGACCCAAGAGACCCAGTACTTC.

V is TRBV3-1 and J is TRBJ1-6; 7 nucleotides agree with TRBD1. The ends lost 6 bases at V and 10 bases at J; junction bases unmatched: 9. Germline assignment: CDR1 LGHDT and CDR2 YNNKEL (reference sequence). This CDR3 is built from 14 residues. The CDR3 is CASSIGQAVSPLHF. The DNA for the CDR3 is TGTGCCAGCAGTATAGGACAGGCAGTATCACCCCTCCACTTT.

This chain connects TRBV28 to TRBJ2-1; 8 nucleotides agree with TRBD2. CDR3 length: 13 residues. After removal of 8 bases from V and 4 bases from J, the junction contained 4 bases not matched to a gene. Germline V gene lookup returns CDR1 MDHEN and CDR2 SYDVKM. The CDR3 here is CASGASGYNEQFF. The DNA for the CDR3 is TGTGCCAGCGGGGCTAGCGGGTACAATGAGCAGTTCTTC.

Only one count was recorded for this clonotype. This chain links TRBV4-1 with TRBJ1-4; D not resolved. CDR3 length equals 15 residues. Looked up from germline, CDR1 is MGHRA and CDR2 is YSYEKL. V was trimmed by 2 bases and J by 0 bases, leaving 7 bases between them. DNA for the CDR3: TGCGCCAGCAGCCAAAGCCAGTCAACTAATGAAAAACTGTTTTTT. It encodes CASSQSQSTNEKLFF.

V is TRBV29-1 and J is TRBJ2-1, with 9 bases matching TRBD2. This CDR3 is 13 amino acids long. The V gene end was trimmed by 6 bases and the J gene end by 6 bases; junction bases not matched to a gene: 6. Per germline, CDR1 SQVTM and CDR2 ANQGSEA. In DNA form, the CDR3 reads TGCAGCGTCAGGGCGGGAGGGGGCAATGAGCAGTTCTTC. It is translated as CSVRAGGGNEQFF.

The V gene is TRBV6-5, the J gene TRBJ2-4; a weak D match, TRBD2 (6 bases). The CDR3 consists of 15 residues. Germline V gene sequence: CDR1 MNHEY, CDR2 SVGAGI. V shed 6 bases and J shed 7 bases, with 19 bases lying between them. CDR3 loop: CASSLVAGGRNIQYF. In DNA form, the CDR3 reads TGTGCCAGCAGCCTCGTGGCTGGGGGGAGGAACATTCAGTACTTC.

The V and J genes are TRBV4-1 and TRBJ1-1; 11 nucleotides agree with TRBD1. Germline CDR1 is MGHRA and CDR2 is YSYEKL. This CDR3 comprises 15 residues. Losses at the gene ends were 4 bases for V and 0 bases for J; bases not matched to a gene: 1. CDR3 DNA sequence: TGCGCCAGCAGCCCGGGACAGGGGGTGAACACTGAAGCTTTCTTT. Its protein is CASSPGQGVNTEAFF.

CDR3: CASRRDRATSTDTQYF. The CDR3 DNA reads TGTGCCAGCAGGAGAGACAGGGCCACTAGCACAGATACGCAGTATTTT. The chain recombines TRBV2 with TRBJ2-3, with 7 bases that match TRBD1. The germline gives CDR1 SNHLY, CDR2 FYNNEI. The V gene end was trimmed by 6 bases and the J gene end by 0 bases; junction bases not matched to a gene: 9. The CDR3 totals 16 residues. The complete variable domain, with remaining parts taken from reference TRBV2 and TRBJ2-3, reads EPEVTQTPSHQVTQMGQEVILRCVPISNHLYFYWYRQILGQKVEFLVSFYNNEISEKSEIFDDQFSVERPDGSNFTLKIRSTKLEDSAMYFCASRRDRATSTDTQYFGPGTRLTVL.

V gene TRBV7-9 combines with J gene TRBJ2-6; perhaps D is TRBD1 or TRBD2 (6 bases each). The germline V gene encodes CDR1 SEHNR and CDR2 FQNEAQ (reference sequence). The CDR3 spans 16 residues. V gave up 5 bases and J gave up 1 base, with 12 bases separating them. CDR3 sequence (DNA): TGTGCCAGCAGCGCTAGGGGGGTTTCTGGGGCCAACGTCCTGACTTTC. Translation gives CASSARGVSGANVLTF. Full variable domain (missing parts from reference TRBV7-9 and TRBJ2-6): DTGVSQNPRHKITKRGQNVTFRCDPISEHNRLYWYRQTLGQGPEFLTYFQNEAQLEKSRLLSDRFSAERPKGSFSTLEIQRTEQGDSAMYLCASSARGVSGANVLTFGAGSRLTVL.

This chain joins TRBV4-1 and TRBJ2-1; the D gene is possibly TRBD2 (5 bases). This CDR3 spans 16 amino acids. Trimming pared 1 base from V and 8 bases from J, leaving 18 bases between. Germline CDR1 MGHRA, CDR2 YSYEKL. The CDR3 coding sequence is TGCGCCAGCAGCCAAGTTGGAGGACGGCCGTTGGATGAGCAGTTCTTC. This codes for CASSQVGGRPLDEQFF.